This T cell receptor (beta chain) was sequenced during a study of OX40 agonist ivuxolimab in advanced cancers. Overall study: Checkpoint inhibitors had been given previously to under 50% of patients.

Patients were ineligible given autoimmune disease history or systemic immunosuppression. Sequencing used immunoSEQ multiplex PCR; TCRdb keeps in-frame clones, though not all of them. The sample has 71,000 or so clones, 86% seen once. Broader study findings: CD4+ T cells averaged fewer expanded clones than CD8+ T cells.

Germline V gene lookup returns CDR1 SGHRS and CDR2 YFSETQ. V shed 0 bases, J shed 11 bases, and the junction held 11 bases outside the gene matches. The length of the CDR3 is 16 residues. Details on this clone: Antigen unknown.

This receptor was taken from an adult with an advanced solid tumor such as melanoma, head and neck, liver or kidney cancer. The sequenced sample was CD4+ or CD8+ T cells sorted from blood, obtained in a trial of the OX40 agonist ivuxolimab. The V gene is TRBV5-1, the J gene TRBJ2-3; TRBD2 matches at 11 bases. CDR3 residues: CASSLGSGTSGRGQYF. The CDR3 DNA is TGCGCCAGCAGCTTGGGGAGTGGGACTAGCGGTCGTGGGCAGTATTTT.